This is a list of T cell receptor beta chains from one sample in a study of CD8 T cells in ankylosing spondylitis. TCRdb used MiXCR to reprocess the 5' RACE reads, holding one entry per CDR3 protein. The sample lists some 130,000 distinct CDR3 sequences; around 7.9% were seen once. Sequenced sample: blood, either unsorted or a sorted T cell fraction (not recorded which). These receptors were collected from a female donor with ankylosing spondylitis or in good health (not recorded which). Each CDR3 is given with its conserved first and last residue. The D gene is left open where the match is weak. Sizes are listed as once, few, many or a size class.

d_call: -; j_call: TRBJ1-1; v_call: TRBV5-1; clone_size: many; cdr3_aa: CASSRDINTEAFF; cdr3_nt: TGCGCCAGCAGTCGCGACATAAACACTGAAGCTTTCTTT
d_call: TRBD1; j_call: TRBJ1-4; v_call: TRBV12-3/TRBV12-4; clone_size: many; cdr3_aa: CASSGGTGGFEKLFF; cdr3_nt: TGTGCCAGCAGCGGTGGGACAGGGGGCTTTGAAAAACTGTTTTTT
d_call: TRBD1; j_call: TRBJ2-6; v_call: TRBV4-2; clone_size: many; cdr3_aa: CASSHPALRQGSGANVLTF; cdr3_nt: TGTGCCAGCAGCCATCCGGCGCTTAGACAGGGAAGTGGGGCCAACGTCCTGACTTTC
d_call: TRBD2; j_call: TRBJ2-1; v_call: TRBV9; clone_size: many; cdr3_aa: CASSVALAGGFWGSNEQFF; cdr3_nt: TGTGCCAGCAGCGTAGCTTTAGCGGGGGGGTTTTGGGGTTCCAATGAGCAGTTCTTC
d_call: -; j_call: TRBJ2-3; v_call: TRBV2; clone_size: few; cdr3_aa: CASPERGGYTDTQYF; cdr3_nt: TGTGCCAGCCCCGAGAGAGGGGGGTACACAGATACGCAGTATTTT
d_call: -; j_call: TRBJ1-1; v_call: TRBV5-1; clone_size: many; cdr3_aa: CASSLEGPEAFF; cdr3_nt: TGCGCCAGCAGCTTGGAAGGGCCTGAAGCTTTCTTT
d_call: TRBD1; j_call: TRBJ1-4; v_call: TRBV6-1; clone_size: many; cdr3_aa: CASSRPRQGRYEKLFF; cdr3_nt: TGTGCCAGCAGTCGACCTCGACAGGGGCGGTATGAAAAACTGTTTTTT
d_call: -; j_call: TRBJ2-1; v_call: TRBV12-3/TRBV12-4; clone_size: many; cdr3_aa: CASSLGITYNEQFF; cdr3_nt: TGTGCCAGCAGTTTAGGTATAACCTACAATGAGCAGTTCTTC
d_call: -; j_call: TRBJ1-1; v_call: TRBV5-1; clone_size: many; cdr3_aa: CASRGYKMNTEAFF; cdr3_nt: TGCGCCAGCAGGGGCTACAAGATGAACACTGAAGCTTTCTTT
d_call: TRBD1; j_call: TRBJ1-1; v_call: TRBV20-1; clone_size: many; cdr3_aa: CSAKVPGQGQGTEAFF; cdr3_nt: TGCAGTGCTAAGGTCCCGGGACAGGGCCAGGGCACTGAAGCTTTCTTT
d_call: TRBD1; j_call: TRBJ2-2; v_call: TRBV19; clone_size: few; cdr3_aa: CASSIGRTGSGELFF; cdr3_nt: TGTGCCAGTAGTATCGGCCGGACAGGGTCCGGGGAGCTGTTTTTT
d_call: -; j_call: TRBJ1-1; v_call: TRBV9; clone_size: few; cdr3_aa: CASSVGGREYNEAFF; cdr3_nt: TGTGCCAGCAGCGTAGGCGGCAGGGAATATAATGAAGCTTTCTTT